This T cell receptor (beta chain) was recovered during a study of blood T cell repertoires in COVID-19. In the study overall: From T cells, B-cell-depleted T cells, or PBMCs came the material, which was cDNA or gDNA.

As handled by the study authors: Nucleated cell number was recorded as an estimate derived from reference gene primer amplification. Produced via immunoSEQ multiplex PCR; TCRdb's table is partial and in-frame only. From that table come the V and J calls and clone size; the DNA was used to work out D and trimming. The table shows around 340,000 clones, with approximately 91% occurring only once. The study recruited people aged about 18 to 89 years across around 23 US areas. The source of this sequence is a young woman who had been exposed to COVID-19. Sequences were obtained from PBMCs or T cells enriched from blood (not recorded which).

CDR3 region: CATQGTVGRRGSEAFF. CDR3 sequence (DNA): TGTGCCACCCAGGGGACAGTCGGTCGGCGGGGATCTGAAGCTTTCTTT. This rearrangement joins TRBV2 to TRBJ1-1; 7 positions agree with TRBD1. The germline V gene encodes CDR1 SNHLY and CDR2 FYNNEI. The length of the CDR3 is 16 residues. Trimming removed 10 bases from V and 6 bases from J; junction bases left unmatched: 20.